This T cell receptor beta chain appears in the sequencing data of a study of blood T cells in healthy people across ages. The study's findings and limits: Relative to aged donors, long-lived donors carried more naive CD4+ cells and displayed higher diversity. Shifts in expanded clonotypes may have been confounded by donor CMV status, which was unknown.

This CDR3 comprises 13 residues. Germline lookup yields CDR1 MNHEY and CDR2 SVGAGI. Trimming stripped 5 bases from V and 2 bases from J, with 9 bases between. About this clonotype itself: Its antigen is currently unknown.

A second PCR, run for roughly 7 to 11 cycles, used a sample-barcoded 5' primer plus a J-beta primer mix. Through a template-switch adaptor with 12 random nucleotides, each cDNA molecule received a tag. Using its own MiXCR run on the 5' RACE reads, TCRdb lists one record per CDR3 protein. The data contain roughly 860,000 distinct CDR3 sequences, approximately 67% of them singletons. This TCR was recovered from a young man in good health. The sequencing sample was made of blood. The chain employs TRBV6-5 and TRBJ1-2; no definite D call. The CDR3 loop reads CASSRTANYGYTF. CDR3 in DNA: TGTGCCAGCAGTAGAACAGCGAACTATGGCTACACCTTC.